This is a list of T cell receptor beta chains from one sample in a study of blood T cell repertoires in COVID-19. The repertoire was sequenced with immunoSEQ multiplex PCR; TCRdb's copy has only in-frame clones and lacks some. The sample records 150,000 or so clones, approximately 80% being singletons. The sample comprised PBMCs or T cells enriched from blood (not recorded which). The receptors here all came from a man aged 50 to 59 who had recovered from COVID-19. The CDR3 runs from the conserved cysteine through the conserved F or W. The order of the fields is clone size, V gene, D gene, J gene, CDR3 protein, CDR3 DNA. A D gene is named only where the DNA matches it firmly. Size values are once, few and many counts, or a class for expanded clones, and some rows have none.

abundance: NA
v_gene: TRBV7-2
d_gene: TRBD1
j_gene: TRBJ1-6
CDR3aa: CASSLEGADGWYNSPLHF
CDR3nt: TGTGCCAGCAGCTTAGAGGGGGCTGATGGGTGGTATAATTCACCCCTCCACTTT

abundance: NA
v_gene: TRBV7-9
d_gene: TRBD1
j_gene: TRBJ2-7
CDR3aa: CASSSGWTGAYEQYF
CDR3nt: TGTGCCAGCAGCTCAGGTTGGACAGGGGCATACGAGCAGTACTTC

abundance: few
v_gene: TRBV6-5
d_gene: TRBD1
j_gene: TRBJ1-1
CDR3aa: CASEGQGATEAFF
CDR3nt: TGTGCCAGCGAGGGACAGGGAGCCACTGAAGCTTTCTTT

abundance: NA
v_gene: TRBV7-2
d_gene: TRBD1
j_gene: TRBJ1-1
CDR3aa: CASSQLGQGSTEAFF
CDR3nt: TGTGCCAGCAGCCAACTGGGACAGGGTAGCACTGAAGCTTTCTTT

abundance: NA
v_gene: TRBV28
d_gene: NA
j_gene: TRBJ2-3
CDR3aa: CASRSPGVTDTQYF
CDR3nt: TGTGCCAGCAGGTCCCCGGGGGTGACAGATACGCAGTATTTT

abundance: NA
v_gene: TRBV5-1
d_gene: TRBD1
j_gene: TRBJ1-3
CDR3aa: CASATGTESSRTIYF
CDR3nt: TGCGCCAGCGCCACCGGGACAGAGTCTTCTCGCACCATATATTTT

abundance: NA
v_gene: TRBV30
d_gene: NA
j_gene: TRBJ2-7
CDR3aa: CAWSVSPGEGAYEQYF
CDR3nt: TGTGCCTGGAGTGTATCTCCAGGAGAGGGAGCCTACGAGCAGTACTTC

abundance: few
v_gene: TRBV30
d_gene: NA
j_gene: TRBJ1-5
CDR3aa: CACNLNGGPQHF
CDR3nt: TGTGCCTGTAACTTGAATGGAGGGCCCCAGCATTTT

abundance: NA
v_gene: TRBV28
d_gene: TRBD1
j_gene: TRBJ1-1
CDR3aa: CATQGVRTEAFF
CDR3nt: TGTGCCACCCAGGGGGTCCGCACTGAAGCTTTCTTT

abundance: once
v_gene: TRBV3-1/TRBV3-2
d_gene: TRBD1
j_gene: TRBJ1-2
CDR3aa: CASSQDIRQGYGYTF
CDR3nt: TGTGCCAGCAGCCAAGACATCAGACAGGGATATGGCTACACCTTC

abundance: NA
v_gene: TRBV3-1/TRBV3-2
d_gene: NA
j_gene: TRBJ1-2
CDR3aa: CASSQEAQGSFGYTF
CDR3nt: TGTGCCAGCAGCCAAGAGGCCCAGGGGAGTTTTGGCTACACCTTC

abundance: NA
v_gene: TRBV5-1
d_gene: NA
j_gene: TRBJ1-1
CDR3aa: CASSFGQTNTEAFF
CDR3nt: TGCGCCAGCAGCTTCGGACAGACTAACACTGAAGCTTTCTTT

abundance: NA
v_gene: TRBV6-1
d_gene: NA
j_gene: TRBJ2-1
CDR3aa: CASSEFPGSSYNEQFF
CDR3nt: TGTGCCAGCAGTGAATTTCCAGGGTCCTCCTACAATGAGCAGTTCTTC

abundance: few
v_gene: TRBV2
d_gene: TRBD2
j_gene: TRBJ2-3
CDR3aa: CASRSGGARADTQYF
CDR3nt: TGTGCCAGCAGAAGCGGGGGGGCCCGGGCAGATACGCAGTATTTT

abundance: NA
v_gene: TRBV2
d_gene: NA
j_gene: TRBJ1-4
CDR3aa: CASSVERDFEKLFF
CDR3nt: TGTGCCAGCAGTGTAGAGAGGGATTTTGAAAAACTGTTTTTT

abundance: NA
v_gene: TRBV27
d_gene: TRBD1
j_gene: TRBJ2-5
CDR3aa: CASSSIQTGGTQETQYF
CDR3nt: TGTGCCAGCAGTTCGATACAGACAGGGGGCACCCAAGAGACCCAGTACTTC

abundance: NA
v_gene: TRBV23-1
d_gene: NA
j_gene: TRBJ1-1
CDR3aa: CASSPSGVKGGRRTEAFF
CDR3nt: TGCGCCAGCAGTCCTTCTGGGGTAAAGGGGGGGCGTAGGACTGAAGCTTTCTTT

abundance: NA
v_gene: TRBV5-1
d_gene: NA
j_gene: TRBJ1-3
CDR3aa: CASSLEGVGNTIYF
CDR3nt: TGCGCCAGCAGCTTGGAGGGGGTTGGAAACACCATATATTTT

abundance: NA
v_gene: TRBV20-1
d_gene: NA
j_gene: TRBJ1-5
CDR3aa: CSASQVSGNQPQHF
CDR3nt: TGCAGTGCTAGTCAGGTATCGGGCAATCAGCCCCAGCATTTT

abundance: NA
v_gene: TRBV7-2
d_gene: TRBD2
j_gene: TRBJ2-7
CDR3aa: CASSLGERSGGFYEQYF
CDR3nt: TGTGCCAGCAGCTTAGGGGAGCGTAGCGGGGGGTTCTACGAGCAGTACTTC

abundance: NA
v_gene: TRBV7-7
d_gene: TRBD1
j_gene: TRBJ2-7
CDR3aa: CASSPTPGQALYEQYF
CDR3nt: TGTGCTAGCAGCCCGACTCCGGGACAGGCCCTATACGAGCAGTACTTC

abundance: NA
v_gene: TRBV20-1
d_gene: NA
j_gene: TRBJ2-7
CDR3aa: CSAVIVDEQYF
CDR3nt: TGCAGTGCCGTTATAGTCGACGAGCAGTACTTC

abundance: NA
v_gene: TRBV6-5
d_gene: TRBD2
j_gene: TRBJ2-3
CDR3aa: CASSRTSADTQYF
CDR3nt: TGTGCCAGCAGTAGGACTAGCGCAGATACGCAGTATTTT

abundance: once
v_gene: TRBV30
d_gene: TRBD1
j_gene: TRBJ1-6
CDR3aa: CACRTGAGGGNSPLHF
CDR3nt: TGTGCCTGTCGGACAGGGGCCGGGGGAGGTAATTCACCCCTCCACTTT

abundance: NA
v_gene: TRBV5-1
d_gene: NA
j_gene: TRBJ1-4
CDR3aa: CASSLGGTNEKLFF
CDR3nt: TGCGCCAGCAGCTTGGGGGGCACTAATGAAAAACTGTTTTTT

abundance: NA
v_gene: TRBV2
d_gene: NA
j_gene: TRBJ1-2
CDR3aa: CASPPPRPGGYTF
CDR3nt: TGTGCCAGCCCTCCCCCCAGGCCTGGCGGCTACACCTTC

abundance: NA
v_gene: TRBV6-5
d_gene: NA
j_gene: TRBJ1-4
CDR3aa: CASSLQGLEKLFF
CDR3nt: TGTGCCAGCAGTTTGCAGGGACTCGAAAAACTGTTTTTT

abundance: NA
v_gene: TRBV4-3
d_gene: NA
j_gene: TRBJ1-2
CDR3aa: CASSQDGWRGYTF
CDR3nt: TGCGCCAGCAGCCAAGATGGCTGGCGGGGCTACACCTTC

abundance: few
v_gene: TRBV7-2
d_gene: TRBD2
j_gene: TRBJ2-5
CDR3aa: CASSRSGQETQYF
CDR3nt: TGTGCCAGCAGCCGTAGCGGGCAAGAGACCCAGTACTTC

abundance: NA
v_gene: TRBV30
d_gene: TRBD1
j_gene: TRBJ1-5
CDR3aa: CAWRGTGGNQPQHF
CDR3nt: TGTGCCTGGAGGGGGACAGGGGGCAATCAGCCCCAGCATTTT

abundance: NA
v_gene: TRBV5-6
d_gene: NA
j_gene: TRBJ1-3
CDR3aa: CASSLGRTATNTIYF
CDR3nt: TGTGCCAGCAGCTTGGGTAGGACTGCCACAAACACCATATATTTT

abundance: NA
v_gene: TRBV7-9
d_gene: TRBD1
j_gene: TRBJ2-5
CDR3aa: CASSWYGTGSSQTQYF
CDR3nt: TGTGCCAGCAGCTGGTATGGGACAGGTTCGAGTCAGACCCAGTACTTC

abundance: once
v_gene: TRBV5-4
d_gene: NA
j_gene: TRBJ1-6
CDR3aa: CASSKDKSGMNSPLHF
CDR3nt: TGTGCCAGCAGCAAGGACAAAAGCGGGATGAATTCACCCCTCCACTTT

abundance: NA
v_gene: TRBV4-3
d_gene: NA
j_gene: TRBJ1-4
CDR3aa: CASSHPRGTQNEKLFF
CDR3nt: TGCGCCAGCAGCCATCCAAGGGGGACACAGAATGAAAAACTGTTTTTT

abundance: NA
v_gene: TRBV7-3
d_gene: NA
j_gene: TRBJ2-2
CDR3aa: CASSPSVTGELFF
CDR3nt: TGTGCCAGCAGCCCTTCGGTGACCGGGGAGCTGTTTTTT

abundance: once
v_gene: TRBV5-4
d_gene: NA
j_gene: TRBJ2-5
CDR3aa: CASSSLRQGETQYF
CDR3nt: TGTGCCAGCAGTTCCCTCCGGCAGGGGGAGACCCAGTACTTC

abundance: once
v_gene: TRBV19
d_gene: NA
j_gene: TRBJ2-7
CDR3aa: CASRQGGGTAYEQYF
CDR3nt: TGTGCCAGTAGGCAGGGAGGTGGGACAGCCTACGAGCAGTACTTC

abundance: NA
v_gene: TRBV6-5
d_gene: TRBD1
j_gene: TRBJ2-1
CDR3aa: CASIRGSYNEQFF
CDR3nt: TGTGCCAGCATCAGGGGGTCCTACAATGAGCAGTTCTTC

abundance: few
v_gene: TRBV28
d_gene: TRBD2
j_gene: TRBJ2-3
CDR3aa: CASSFLLAGGQDTQYF
CDR3nt: TGTGCCAGCAGTTTCCTACTAGCGGGGGGGCAAGATACGCAGTATTTT

abundance: NA
v_gene: TRBV6-5
d_gene: NA
j_gene: TRBJ2-1
CDR3aa: CASSPQTYNEQFF
CDR3nt: TGTGCCAGCAGTCCTCAAACATACAATGAGCAGTTCTTC

abundance: NA
v_gene: TRBV9
d_gene: TRBD2
j_gene: TRBJ2-3
CDR3aa: CASSVVGGGTDTQYF
CDR3nt: TGTGCCAGCAGCGTAGTCGGGGGGGGCACAGATACGCAGTATTTT

abundance: NA
v_gene: TRBV5-1
d_gene: TRBD1
j_gene: TRBJ2-7
CDR3aa: CASSTQGGAYEQYF
CDR3nt: TGCGCCAGCAGCACACAGGGGGGTGCCTACGAGCAGTACTTC

abundance: NA
v_gene: TRBV12-5
d_gene: NA
j_gene: TRBJ2-3
CDR3aa: CASGLYTPRGTDTQYF
CDR3nt: TGTGCTAGTGGTTTGTACACGCCAAGAGGAACAGATACGCAGTATTTT

abundance: NA
v_gene: TRBV23-1
d_gene: NA
j_gene: TRBJ1-2
CDR3aa: CASSQSPGSGPQSYGYTF
CDR3nt: TGCGCCAGCAGTCAATCGCCGGGGTCCGGTCCCCAAAGCTATGGCTACACCTTC

abundance: NA
v_gene: TRBV27
d_gene: NA
j_gene: TRBJ1-6
CDR3aa: CASSLGQRSYNSPLHF
CDR3nt: TGTGCCAGCAGTTTAGGACAGCGCTCCTATAATTCACCCCTCCACTTT

abundance: NA
v_gene: TRBV27
d_gene: TRBD1
j_gene: TRBJ1-4
CDR3aa: CASSYRGTNEKLFF
CDR3nt: TGTGCCAGCAGTTACAGGGGTACTAATGAAAAACTGTTTTTT

abundance: NA
v_gene: TRBV27
d_gene: NA
j_gene: TRBJ1-2
CDR3aa: CASSSLGQYGYTF
CDR3nt: TGTGCCAGCAGTTCCCTAGGACAGTATGGCTACACCTTC

abundance: NA
v_gene: TRBV23-1
d_gene: TRBD1
j_gene: TRBJ1-1
CDR3aa: CASSQSGLGGTGTMNTEAFF
CDR3nt: TGCGCCAGCAGTCAATCCGGGTTAGGTGGGACAGGCACTATGAACACTGAAGCTTTCTTT

abundance: few
v_gene: TRBV9
d_gene: TRBD1
j_gene: TRBJ2-2
CDR3aa: CASSDRGFNTGELFF
CDR3nt: TGTGCCAGCAGCGACAGGGGTTTTAACACCGGGGAGCTGTTTTTT

abundance: NA
v_gene: TRBV27
d_gene: NA
j_gene: TRBJ1-6
CDR3aa: CASSSGSYNSPLHF
CDR3nt: TGTGCCAGCAGTTCAGGGTCATATAATTCACCCCTCCACTTT

abundance: NA
v_gene: TRBV19
d_gene: NA
j_gene: TRBJ1-2
CDR3aa: CASTPGINYYGYTF
CDR3nt: TGTGCCAGTACCCCAGGGATCAATTACTATGGCTACACCTTC

abundance: NA
v_gene: TRBV3-1/TRBV3-2
d_gene: NA
j_gene: TRBJ2-7
CDR3aa: CASSPSGWQSYEQYF
CDR3nt: TGTGCCAGCAGCCCATCGGGTTGGCAGTCCTACGAGCAGTACTTC

abundance: NA
v_gene: TRBV4-3
d_gene: NA
j_gene: TRBJ1-2
CDR3aa: CASSQEVSTNYGYTF
CDR3nt: TGCGCCAGCAGCCAGGAGGTTTCCACTAACTATGGCTACACCTTC